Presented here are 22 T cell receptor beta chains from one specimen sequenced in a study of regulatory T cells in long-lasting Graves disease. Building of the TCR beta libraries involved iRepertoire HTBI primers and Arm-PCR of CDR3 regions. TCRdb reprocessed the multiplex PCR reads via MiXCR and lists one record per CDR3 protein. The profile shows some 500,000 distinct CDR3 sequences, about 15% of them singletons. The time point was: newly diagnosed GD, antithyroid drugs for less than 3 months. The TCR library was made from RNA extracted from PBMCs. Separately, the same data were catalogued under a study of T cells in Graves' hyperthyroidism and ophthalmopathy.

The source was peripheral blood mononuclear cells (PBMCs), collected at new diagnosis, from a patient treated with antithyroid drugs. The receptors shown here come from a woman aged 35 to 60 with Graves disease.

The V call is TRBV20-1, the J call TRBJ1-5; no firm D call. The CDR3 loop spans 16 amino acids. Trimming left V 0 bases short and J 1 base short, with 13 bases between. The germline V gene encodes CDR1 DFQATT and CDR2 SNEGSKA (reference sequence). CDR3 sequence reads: CSARDQERQSNQPQHF. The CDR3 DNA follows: TGCAGTGCTAGAGATCAAGAACGGCAGAGCAATCAGCCCCAGCATTTT.

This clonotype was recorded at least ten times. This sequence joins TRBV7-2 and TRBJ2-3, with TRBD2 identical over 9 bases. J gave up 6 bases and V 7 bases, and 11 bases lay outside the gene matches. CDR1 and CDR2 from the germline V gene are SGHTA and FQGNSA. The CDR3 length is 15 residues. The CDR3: CASTEPGLASDTQYF. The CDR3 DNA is TGTGCCAGCACAGAACCGGGACTAGCATCGGATACGCAGTATTTT.

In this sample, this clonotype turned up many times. CDR3 residues: CASSPFWEQYF. CDR3 sequence (DNA): TGTGCCAGCAGCCCCTTTTGGGAGCAGTACTTC. The chain recombines TRBV2 with TRBJ2-7; the D is unclear. There are 11 residues in the CDR3. Trimming left V 6 bases short and J 7 bases short, with 10 bases between. Germline V gene data show CDR1 as SNHLY and CDR2 as FYNNEI.

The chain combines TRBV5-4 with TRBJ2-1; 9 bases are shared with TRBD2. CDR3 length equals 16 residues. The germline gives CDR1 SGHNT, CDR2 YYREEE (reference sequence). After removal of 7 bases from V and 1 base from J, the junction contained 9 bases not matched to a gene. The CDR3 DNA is TGTGCCAGCTCCCTAGAGGGACTAGCATCCTACAATGAGCAGTTCTTC. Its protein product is CASSLEGLASYNEQFF. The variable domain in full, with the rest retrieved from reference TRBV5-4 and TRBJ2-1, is ETGVTQSPTHLIKTRGQQVTLRCSSQSGHNTVSWYQQALGQGPQFIFQYYREEENGRGNFPPRFSGLQFPNYSSELNVNALELDDSALYLCASSLEGLASYNEQFFGPGTRLTVL.

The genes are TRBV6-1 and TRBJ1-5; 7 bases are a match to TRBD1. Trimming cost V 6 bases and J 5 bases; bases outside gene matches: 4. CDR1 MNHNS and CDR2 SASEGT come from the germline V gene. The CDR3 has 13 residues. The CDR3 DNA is TGTGCCAGCAGCCCCGGGACAGATCAGCCCCAGCATTTT. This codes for CASSPGTDQPQHF.

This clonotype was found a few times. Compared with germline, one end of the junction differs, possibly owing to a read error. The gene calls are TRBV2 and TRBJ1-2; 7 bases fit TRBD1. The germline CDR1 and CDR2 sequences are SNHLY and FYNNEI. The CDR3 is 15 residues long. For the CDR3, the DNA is TGTGCCCGCAGTGGGACAGAGAATCCTATGGAGGGCTACACCTTC. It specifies CARSGTENPMEGYTF.

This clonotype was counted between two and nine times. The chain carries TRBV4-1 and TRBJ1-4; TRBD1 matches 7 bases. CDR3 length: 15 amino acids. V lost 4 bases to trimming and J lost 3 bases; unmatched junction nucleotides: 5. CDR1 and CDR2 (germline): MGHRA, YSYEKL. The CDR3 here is CASSLETGSNEKLFF. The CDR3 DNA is TGCGCCAGCAGCCTAGAGACAGGGTCTAATGAAAAACTGTTTTTT.

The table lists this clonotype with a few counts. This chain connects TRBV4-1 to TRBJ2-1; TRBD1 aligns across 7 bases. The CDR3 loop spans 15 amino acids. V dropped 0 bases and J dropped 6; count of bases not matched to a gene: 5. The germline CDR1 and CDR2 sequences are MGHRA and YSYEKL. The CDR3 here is CASSQEGGEGNEQFF. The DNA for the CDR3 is TGCGCCAGCAGCCAAGAAGGGGGCGAGGGCAATGAGCAGTTCTTC.

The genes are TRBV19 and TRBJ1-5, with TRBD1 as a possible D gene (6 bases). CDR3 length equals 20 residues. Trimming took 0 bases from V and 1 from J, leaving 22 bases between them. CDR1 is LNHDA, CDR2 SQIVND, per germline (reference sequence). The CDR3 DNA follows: TGTGCCAGTAGTATAGACCTCCGGGGGCGGCCTCCCGTGAGCAATCAGCCCCAGCATTTT. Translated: CASSIDLRGRPPVSNQPQHF.

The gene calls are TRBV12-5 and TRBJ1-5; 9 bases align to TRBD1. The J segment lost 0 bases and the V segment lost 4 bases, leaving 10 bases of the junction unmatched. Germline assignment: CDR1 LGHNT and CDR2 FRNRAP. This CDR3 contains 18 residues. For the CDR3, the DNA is TGTGCTAGTGGTTCGGGACAGGGTGTTTCCTATAGCAATCAGCCCCAGCATTTT. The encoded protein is CASGSGQGVSYSNQPQHF. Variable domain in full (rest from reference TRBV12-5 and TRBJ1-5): DARVTQTPRHKVTEMGQEVTMRCQPILGHNTVFWYRQTMMQGLELLAYFRNRAPLDDSGMPKDRFSAEMPDATLATLKIQPSEPRDSAVYFCASGSGQGVSYSNQPQHFGDGTRLSIL.

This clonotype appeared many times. The CDR3 region has the DNA TGTGCCAGCAGCTTATGGGGGGACGGTGAAAAACTGTTTTTT. Translated: CASSLWGDGEKLFF. This chain connects TRBV7-8 to TRBJ1-4; the D gene is possibly TRBD1 (5 bases). Germline V gives CDR1 SGHVS, CDR2 FQNEAQ. V lost 2 bases and J lost 7, with 11 bases in between. This CDR3 contains 14 residues.

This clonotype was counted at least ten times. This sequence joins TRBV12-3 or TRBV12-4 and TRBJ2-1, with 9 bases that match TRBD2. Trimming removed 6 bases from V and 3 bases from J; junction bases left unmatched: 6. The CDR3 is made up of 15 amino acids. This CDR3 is CASSPSGGFYNEQFF. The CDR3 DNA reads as TGTGCCAGCAGCCCAAGCGGGGGGTTCTACAATGAGCAGTTCTTC.

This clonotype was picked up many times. CDR3: CASSEAGETYGYTF. CDR3 DNA: TGTGCCAGCAGTGAAGCAGGGGAGACCTATGGCTACACCTTC. This chain connects TRBV2 to TRBJ1-2, with D tentatively TRBD1 (5 bases). Per germline, CDR1 SNHLY and CDR2 FYNNEI. V lost 0 bases to trimming and J lost 4 bases, with 9 bases between them. CDR3 length: 14 residues.

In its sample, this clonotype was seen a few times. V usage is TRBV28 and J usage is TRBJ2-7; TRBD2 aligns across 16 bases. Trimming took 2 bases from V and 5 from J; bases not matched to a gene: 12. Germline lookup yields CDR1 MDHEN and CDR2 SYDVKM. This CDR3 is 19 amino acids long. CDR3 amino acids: CASSLPGLAGGSGVNEQYF. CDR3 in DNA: TGTGCCAGCAGTTTACCGGGACTAGCGGGGGGGTCAGGCGTTAACGAGCAGTACTTC. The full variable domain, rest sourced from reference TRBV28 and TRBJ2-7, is DVKVTQSSRYLVKRTGEKVFLECVQDMDHENMFWYRQDPGLGLRLIYFSYDVKMKEKGDIPEGYSVSREKKERFSLILESASTNQTSMYLCASSLPGLAGGSGVNEQYFGPGTRLTVT.

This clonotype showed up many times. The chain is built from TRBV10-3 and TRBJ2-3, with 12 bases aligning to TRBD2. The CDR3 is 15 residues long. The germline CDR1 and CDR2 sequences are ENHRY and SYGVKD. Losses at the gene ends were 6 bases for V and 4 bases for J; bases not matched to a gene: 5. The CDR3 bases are TGTGCCATCAGCCAGACTAGCGGGGGCCCAGATACGCAGTATTTT. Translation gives CAISQTSGGPDTQYF.

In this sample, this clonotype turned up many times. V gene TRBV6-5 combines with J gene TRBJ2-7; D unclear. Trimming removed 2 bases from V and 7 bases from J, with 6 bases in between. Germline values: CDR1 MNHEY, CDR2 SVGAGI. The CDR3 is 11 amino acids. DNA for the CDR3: TGTGCCAGCAGTTACGGGCCGGAGCAGTACTTC. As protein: CASSYGPEQYF.

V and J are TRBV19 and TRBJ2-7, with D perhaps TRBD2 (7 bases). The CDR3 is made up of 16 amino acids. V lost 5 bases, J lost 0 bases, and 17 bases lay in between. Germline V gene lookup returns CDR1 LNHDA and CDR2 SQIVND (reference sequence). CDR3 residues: CASSRPGGPSSYEQYF. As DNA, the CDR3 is TGTGCCAGTAGTCGCCCGGGGGGCCCCTCCTCCTACGAGCAGTACTTC.

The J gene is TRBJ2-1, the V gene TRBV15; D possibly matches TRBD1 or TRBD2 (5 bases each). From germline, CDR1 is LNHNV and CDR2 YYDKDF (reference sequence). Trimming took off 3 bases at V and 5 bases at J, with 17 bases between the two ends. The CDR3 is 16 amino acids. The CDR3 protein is CATSSWSPGANNEQFF. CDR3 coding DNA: TGTGCCACCAGCAGCTGGAGTCCCGGGGCAAACAATGAGCAGTTCTTC.

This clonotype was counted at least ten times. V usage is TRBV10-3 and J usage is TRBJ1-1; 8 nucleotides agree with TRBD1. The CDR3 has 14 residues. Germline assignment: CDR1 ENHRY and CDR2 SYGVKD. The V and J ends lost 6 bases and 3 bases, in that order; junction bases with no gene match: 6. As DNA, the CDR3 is TGTGCCATCAGCCAGACAGGGGTTGACACTGAAGCTTTCTTT. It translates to CAISQTGVDTEAFF.

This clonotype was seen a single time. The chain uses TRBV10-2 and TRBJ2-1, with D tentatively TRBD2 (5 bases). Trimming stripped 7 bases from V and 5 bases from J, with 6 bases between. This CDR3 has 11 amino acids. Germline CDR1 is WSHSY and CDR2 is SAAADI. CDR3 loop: CASKEDNEQFF. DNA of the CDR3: TGCGCCAGCAAGGAGGACAATGAGCAGTTCTTC.

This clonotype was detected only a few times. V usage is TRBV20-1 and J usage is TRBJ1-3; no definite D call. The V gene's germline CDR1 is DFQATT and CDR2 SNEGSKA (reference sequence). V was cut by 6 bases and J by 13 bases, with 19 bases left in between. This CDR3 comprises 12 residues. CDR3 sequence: CSATDGPEAIYF. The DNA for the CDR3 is TGCAGTGCCACGGACGGCCCTGAGGCTATATATTTT.

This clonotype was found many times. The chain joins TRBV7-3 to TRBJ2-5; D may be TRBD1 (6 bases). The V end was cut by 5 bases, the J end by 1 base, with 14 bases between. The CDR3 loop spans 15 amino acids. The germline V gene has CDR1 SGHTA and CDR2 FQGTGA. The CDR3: CASSPQGHFQETQYF. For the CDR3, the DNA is TGTGCCAGCAGCCCGCAGGGACACTTCCAAGAGACCCAGTACTTC.